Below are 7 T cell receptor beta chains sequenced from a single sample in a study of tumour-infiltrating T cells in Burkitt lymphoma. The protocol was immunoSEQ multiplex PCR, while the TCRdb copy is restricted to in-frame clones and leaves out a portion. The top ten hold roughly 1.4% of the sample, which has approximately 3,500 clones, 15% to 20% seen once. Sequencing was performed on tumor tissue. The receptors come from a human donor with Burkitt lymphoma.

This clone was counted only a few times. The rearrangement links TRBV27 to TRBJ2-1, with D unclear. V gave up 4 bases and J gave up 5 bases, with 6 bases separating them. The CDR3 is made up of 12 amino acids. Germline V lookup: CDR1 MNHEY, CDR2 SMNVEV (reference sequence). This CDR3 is CASSSTDNEQFF. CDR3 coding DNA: TGTGCCAGCAGTTCTACCGACAATGAGCAGTTCTTC.

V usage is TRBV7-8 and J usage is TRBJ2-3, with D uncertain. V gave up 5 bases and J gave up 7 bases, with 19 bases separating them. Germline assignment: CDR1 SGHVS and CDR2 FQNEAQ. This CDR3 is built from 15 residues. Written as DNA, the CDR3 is TGTGCCAGCAGCCCGGCCGCCGGAGACATTAATACGCAGTATTTT. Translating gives CASSPAAGDINTQYF.

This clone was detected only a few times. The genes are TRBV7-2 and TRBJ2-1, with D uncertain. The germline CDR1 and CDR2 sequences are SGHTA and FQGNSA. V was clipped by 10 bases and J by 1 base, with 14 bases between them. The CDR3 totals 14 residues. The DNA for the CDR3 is TGTGCCACCGGTGGGTCGTTATCCTACAATGAGCAGTTCTTC. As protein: CATGGSLSYNEQFF.

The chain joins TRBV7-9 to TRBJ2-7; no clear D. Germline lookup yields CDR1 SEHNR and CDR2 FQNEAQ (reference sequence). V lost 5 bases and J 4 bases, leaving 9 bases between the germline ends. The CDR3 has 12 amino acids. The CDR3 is CASSPIVYEQYF. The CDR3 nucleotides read TGTGCCAGCAGCCCCATCGTTTACGAGCAGTACTTC.

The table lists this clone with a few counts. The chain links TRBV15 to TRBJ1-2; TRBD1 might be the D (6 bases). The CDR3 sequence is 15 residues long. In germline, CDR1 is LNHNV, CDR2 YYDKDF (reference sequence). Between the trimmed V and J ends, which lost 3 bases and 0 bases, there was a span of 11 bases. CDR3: CATSREGGSNYGYTF. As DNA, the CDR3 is TGTGCCACCAGCAGGGAGGGGGGATCTAACTATGGCTACACCTTC. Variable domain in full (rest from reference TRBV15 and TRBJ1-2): DAMVIQNPRYQVTQFGKPVTLSCSQTLNHNVMYWYQQKSSQAPKLLFHYYDKDFNNEADTPDNFQSRRPNTSFCFLDIRSPGLGDTAMYLCATSREGGSNYGYTFGSGTRLTVV.

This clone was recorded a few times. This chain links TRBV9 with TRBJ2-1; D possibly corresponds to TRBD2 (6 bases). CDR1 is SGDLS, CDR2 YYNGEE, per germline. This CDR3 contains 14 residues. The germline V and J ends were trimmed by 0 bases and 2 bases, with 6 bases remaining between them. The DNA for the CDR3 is TGTGCCAGCAGCGTAGCGGGGGCCTACAATGAGCAGTTCTTC. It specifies CASSVAGAYNEQFF.

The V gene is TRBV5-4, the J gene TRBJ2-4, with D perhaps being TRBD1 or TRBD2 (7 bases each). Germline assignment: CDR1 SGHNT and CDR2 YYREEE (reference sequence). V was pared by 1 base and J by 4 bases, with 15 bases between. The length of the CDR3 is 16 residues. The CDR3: CASSLNRGGGKNIQYF. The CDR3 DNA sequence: TGTGCCAGCAGCTTGAACAGGGGCGGGGGAAAAAACATTCAGTACTTC.